This T cell receptor (beta chain) was retrieved from a study of cytomegalovirus exposure and HLA in healthy donors. This clone was counted a single time. The PCR made use of 60 Vbeta and 13 Jbeta primers. Data came from immunoSEQ multiplex PCR; TCRdb stores just in-frame clones and leaves some out. The data contain about 140,000 clones, 68% of them seen just once; the ten biggest clones take up 4% to 5.5%. The ends were cut back, 4 bases at V and 8 bases at J, with 17 bases in the middle. Germline V gene sequence: CDR1 LGHNA, CDR2 YNFKEQ. This CDR3 is built from 15 residues. V and J are TRBV4-2 and TRBJ1-4, with a tentative D call TRBD1 (5 bases). Material: PBMCs. The receptor was isolated from a man aged 55 to 70 in good health and CMV-seronegative. Here the CDR3 DNA reads TGTGCCAGCAGCCGGGGCGAGGATATGAGAGAAAAACTGTTTTTT. Its translation is CASSRGEDMREKLFF.